This T cell receptor beta chain was captured by sequencing in a study of identical twins. TCRdb passed the 5' RACE reads through MiXCR, listing each CDR3 protein once. The sample lists 450,000 or so distinct CDR3 sequences; roughly an eighth were seen once. The CDR3 consists of 17 residues. J was trimmed by 0 bases and V by 0 bases; bases with no gene match: 9. CDR1 DFQATT and CDR2 SNEGSKA come from the germline V gene (reference sequence). Findings and limits, study-wide: The same donors were not followed; conclusions instead depended on cross-sectional statistical analysis. Beta out-of-frame sequences displayed a weaker excess of sharing between twins.

This clonotype was detected only a few times. Its antigen is unknown. The data were also submitted as part of a second study, on yellow fever vaccine responses in identical twins.

The chain carries TRBV20-1 and TRBJ2-7; 9 bases line up with TRBD2. Sequencing was performed on CD4+ T cells sorted from blood. This TCR was recovered from a woman aged 18-29 years in good health. The DNA for the CDR3 is TGCAGTGCTAGAGATTTCCTAGCGGGACCCCTCTCCTACGAGCAGTACTTC. As protein: CSARDFLAGPLSYEQYF.